The clone carrying this T cell receptor (beta chain) was recorded many times. This record comes from a study of regulatory T cells in long-lasting Graves disease. Study information: Persistent Graves' disease required over 5 years of antithyroid drugs and positive TSH receptor antibodies.

With iRepertoire HTBI primers and Arm-PCR of CDR3 regions, TCR beta libraries were built. TCRdb redid the calling of the multiplex PCR reads with MiXCR, one entry per CDR3 protein. The table has about 450,000 distinct CDR3 sequences, 23% seen once; the top ten hold about a quarter. V was clipped by 4 bases and J by 4 bases, with 16 bases between them. CDR3 size: 15 residues. CDR1 and CDR2 (germline): SGHDN, FVKESK. The time point is: persistent/refractory GD, antithyroid drugs over 5 years with positive TRAb. Making the TCR library involved RNA that had been extracted from PBMCs. A peripheral blood sample, around 8.6 milliliters in volume, was drawn into EDTA tubes.

The material was peripheral blood mononuclear cells (PBMCs), obtained when the disease was refractory, from a patient treated with antithyroid drugs. This receptor was taken from a female donor with Graves disease. The chain couples TRBV14 to TRBJ1-2, with D maybe TRBD1 (5 bases). Here the CDR3 reads CASSRRGQGVYGYTF. CDR3 DNA: TGTGCCAGCAGCCGTCGCGGGCAGGGCGTCTATGGCTACACCTTC.